Below are 31 T cell receptor beta chains sequenced from a single sample in a study of T cell repertoires in cytomegalovirus infection. TCRdb analysed the reads with MiXCR anew, one entry per CDR3 protein. Among roughly 280,000 distinct CDR3 sequences, approximately 14% were seen once, and the ten largest hold roughly 8.7%. Sequencing was performed on PBMCs. The receptors originated from a human donor in good health (CMV status not recorded). Some clones in this sample may be carry-over from other donors' samples.

The chain joins TRBV6-5 to TRBJ2-7; 10 bases match TRBD2. The V segment lost 1 base and the J segment 5 bases; nucleotides outside the gene matches: 5. The CDR3 runs to 15 residues. Germline V lookup: CDR1 MNHEY, CDR2 SVGAGI. The CDR3 DNA reads TGTGCCAGCAGTTACTGGGCTAGCGGGAGCGACGAGCAGTACTTC. This encodes CASSYWASGSDEQYF.

This clonotype was recorded at least ten times. The V call is TRBV7-2, the J call TRBJ1-2, with D tentatively TRBD1 (6 bases). Germline loops: CDR1 SGHTA, CDR2 FQGNSA. V gave up 1 base and J gave up 5 bases, with 17 bases separating them. This CDR3 is 16 amino acids long. DNA of the CDR3: TGTGCCAGCAGCTTAGGTGTCGCCTACAGGGATTATGGCTACACCTTC. Encoded protein: CASSLGVAYRDYGYTF.

This clonotype occurred a few times. The chain uses TRBV19 and TRBJ2-7; 7 bases match TRBD2. Germline CDR1 is LNHDA and CDR2 is SQIVND (reference sequence). V dropped 4 bases and J dropped 1; count of bases not matched to a gene: 13. The CDR3 has 17 amino acids. The chain's CDR3 is CASSTHSSRGDSYEQYF. Here the CDR3 DNA reads TGTGCCAGTAGTACACACTCCAGCCGGGGGGATTCCTACGAGCAGTACTTC.

This clonotype was seen many times. The chain combines TRBV10-3 with TRBJ2-1, with D unclear. The CDR3 runs to 14 residues. Trimming left V 2 bases short and J 0 bases short, with 5 bases between. Germline V gives CDR1 ENHRY, CDR2 SYGVKD. The CDR3: CAISETASYNEQFF. CDR3 nucleotides: TGTGCCATCAGTGAGACAGCCTCCTACAATGAGCAGTTCTTC.

This chain uses TRBV2 with TRBJ2-5; D might be TRBD2 (6 bases). This CDR3 is built from 11 residues. The V end lost 6 bases, the J end lost 7 bases, and 9 bases lay between the germline ends. Germline V gene lookup returns CDR1 SNHLY and CDR2 FYNNEI. DNA for the CDR3: TGTGCCAGCAGCGGGAGTGGGACCCAGTACTTC. Translated, it gives CASSGSGTQYF.

The chain's CDR3 is CAIGSGYSAGELFF. CDR3 DNA: TGTGCCATAGGTTCTGGGTATTCGGCCGGGGAGCTGTTTTTT. The genes are TRBV19 and TRBJ2-2; D gene ambiguous. The CDR3 contains 14 residues. Trimming removed 10 bases from V and 6 bases from J, with 18 bases in between. CDR1 and CDR2 from the germline V gene are LNHDA and SQIVND (reference sequence).

In this sample, this clonotype turned up many times. V is TRBV20-1 and J is TRBJ2-1; 8 bases fit TRBD2. Unmatched junction bases numbered 8, after V lost 0 bases and J lost 1 base. The CDR3 totals 17 residues. CDR1 is DFQATT and CDR2 is SNEGSKA in the germline V gene (reference sequence). The CDR3 DNA reads TGCAGTGCTAGAGATTCGGGGGGGCAAAGGTCCTACAATGAGCAGTTCTTC. It translates to CSARDSGGQRSYNEQFF.

This clonotype was counted at least ten times. The CDR3 reads CASRVTSGRANVNTGELFF. The CDR3 DNA follows: TGTGCCAGCAGAGTTACTAGCGGGAGGGCAAATGTGAACACCGGGGAGCTGTTTTTT. The J gene is TRBJ2-2, the V gene TRBV6-1; 13 positions agree with TRBD2. CDR1 is MNHNS and CDR2 is SASEGT in the germline V gene. The CDR3 totals 19 residues. V was pared by 6 bases and J by 1 base, with 11 bases of the junction left unmatched.

In its sample, this clonotype was seen many times. The chain links TRBV7-2 to TRBJ1-2; D unclear. V was trimmed by 5 bases and J by 4 bases, leaving 14 bases between them. Germline V lookup: CDR1 SGHTA, CDR2 FQGNSA. The CDR3 totals 14 residues. The CDR3 loop is CASSPPGGSYGYTF. The CDR3 region has the DNA TGTGCCAGCAGCCCGCCCGGAGGAAGCTATGGCTACACCTTC. Full variable domain (rest looked up from reference TRBV7-2 and TRBJ1-2): GAGVSQSPSNKVTEKGKDVELRCDPISGHTALYWYRQSLGQGLEFLIYFQGNSAPDKSGLPSDRFSAERTGGSVSTLTIQRTQQEDSAVYLCASSPPGGSYGYTFGSGTRLTVV.

The sample holds a few counts of this clonotype. The gene calls are TRBV27 and TRBJ2-3; TRBD2 aligns across 8 bases. This CDR3 has 15 amino acids. With V trimmed by 3 bases and J by 4 bases, 6 bases remained unmatched. Germline loops: CDR1 MNHEY, CDR2 SMNVEV (reference sequence). The CDR3 loop is CASSFGGLDSDTQYF. The CDR3 nucleotides are TGTGCCAGCAGTTTCGGGGGACTAGACTCAGATACGCAGTATTTT.

The CDR3 spells CSASGTGPGQETQYF. CDR3 coding DNA: TGCAGTGCTAGCGGGACCGGACCGGGCCAAGAGACCCAGTACTTC. This chain joins TRBV20-1 and TRBJ2-5; D might be TRBD1 or TRBD2, each matching 5 bases. The CDR3 has 15 residues. Deletions cut 3 bases from V and 1 base from J, with 15 bases between. Germline V gene data show CDR1 as DFQATT and CDR2 as SNEGSKA (reference sequence).

This clonotype occurred many times. The chain is built from TRBV14 and TRBJ2-3, with 12 bases matching TRBD2. J was trimmed by 4 bases and V by 2 bases; bases with no gene match: 4. The germline V gene has CDR1 SGHDN and CDR2 FVKESK. The length of the CDR3 is 16 residues. The CDR3 loop reads CASSQRLAGAADTQYF. For the CDR3, the DNA is TGTGCCAGCAGCCAAAGACTAGCGGGAGCGGCAGATACGCAGTATTTT.

The chain uses TRBV19 and TRBJ2-3, with unresolved D. Germline assignment: CDR1 LNHDA and CDR2 SQIVND (reference sequence). The V gene lost 10 bases and the J gene lost 1 base, with 18 bases spanning the gap. The CDR3 length is 15 residues. The CDR3 coding sequence is TGTGCCACCAGACCCAATTACTTAGGCACAGATACGCAGTATTTT. This codes for CATRPNYLGTDTQYF.

This clonotype was seen only a few times. CDR3 DNA sequence: TGTGCCAGCGCCTTAGGTGGAGATTCACCCCTCCACTTT. It encodes CASALGGDSPLHF. The J gene is TRBJ1-6, the V gene TRBV19; D remains unclear. Germline CDR1 reads LNHDA; CDR2 reads SQIVND (reference sequence). V lost 9 bases and J 8 bases, leaving 14 bases between the germline ends. The CDR3 covers 13 residues.

The rearrangement links TRBV20-1 to TRBJ2-7; unclear D gene. The germline V and J ends were trimmed by 6 bases and 1 base, with 13 bases remaining between them. This CDR3 comprises 13 residues. The germline V gene encodes CDR1 DFQATT and CDR2 SNEGSKA (reference sequence). The CDR3 spells CSALGPPSYEQYF. In nucleotides, the CDR3 is TGCAGTGCGCTAGGTCCCCCTTCCTACGAGCAGTACTTC.

This clonotype was observed at least ten times. The rearrangement uses TRBV7-2 and TRBJ2-7; 7 bases line up with TRBD2. The CDR3 covers 13 residues. V was clipped by 5 bases and J by 3 bases; unmatched bases: 4. Germline CDR1 is SGHTA and CDR2 is FQGNSA. CDR3 sequence reads: CASSRDYFYEQYF. DNA for the CDR3: TGTGCCAGCAGCCGGGACTACTTCTACGAGCAGTACTTC.

The sample holds many counts of this clonotype. The chain carries TRBV7-3 and TRBJ2-6; TRBD1 might be the D (5 bases). Germline V gene data show CDR1 as SGHTA and CDR2 as FQGTGA. The V end lost 2 bases, the J end lost 4 bases, and 18 bases lay between the germline ends. This CDR3 has 18 residues. The CDR3 sequence: CASSLVSRVFSGANVLTF. The CDR3 coding sequence is TGTGCCAGCAGCTTAGTGAGCAGGGTTTTTTCAGGGGCCAACGTCCTGACTTTC.

Only a few counts were recorded for this clonotype. The V gene is TRBV6-1, the J gene TRBJ2-1, with 8 bases aligning to TRBD1. CDR1 MNHNS and CDR2 SASEGT come from the germline V gene. This CDR3 is built from 15 residues. The J segment lost 1 base and the V segment lost 5 bases, leaving 4 bases of the junction unmatched. The CDR3 bases are TGTGCCAGCAGTCCAGGGGGCGGGTCCTACAATGAGCAGTTCTTC. Translated, it gives CASSPGGGSYNEQFF.

This clonotype was detected a few times. The V and J genes are TRBV19 and TRBJ2-1; D call uncertain. CDR3 length equals 15 residues. The V and J ends lost 2 bases and 6 bases respectively, with 14 bases between them. Germline assignment: CDR1 LNHDA and CDR2 SQIVND (reference sequence). The CDR3 DNA reads as TGTGCCAGTAGTATATTCCCCCAGGAGTCCAATGAGCAGTTCTTC. Amino acids: CASSIFPQESNEQFF. The variable domain in full, with the rest retrieved from reference TRBV19 and TRBJ2-1, is DGGITQSPKYLFRKEGQNVTLSCEQNLNHDAMYWYRQDPGQGLRLIYYSQIVNDFQKGDIAEGYSVSREKKESFPLTVTSAQKNPTAFYLCASSIFPQESNEQFFGPGTRLTVL.

CDR3 region: CASGTSGGGSYNEQFF. CDR3 nucleotides: TGTGCCAGCGGGACTAGCGGGGGGGGGTCCTACAATGAGCAGTTCTTC. The V call is TRBV10-3, the J call TRBJ2-1, with 16 bases matching TRBD2. Germline V gene sequence: CDR1 ENHRY, CDR2 SYGVKD. Losses at the gene ends were 10 bases for V and 1 base for J; bases not matched to a gene: 4. The CDR3 has 16 residues.

In its sample, this clonotype was seen a few times. The chain couples TRBV10-3 to TRBJ1-2, with D unresolved. The V and J ends lost 6 bases and 8 bases respectively, with 19 bases between them. The CDR3 length is 14 residues. The germline V gene has CDR1 ENHRY and CDR2 SYGVKD. This CDR3 reads CAIRTTAGSEGYTF. The CDR3 nucleotides read TGTGCCATCAGAACAACCGCGGGATCGGAAGGCTACACCTTC.

At least ten counts were recorded for this clonotype. The V call is TRBV7-9, the J call TRBJ2-5, with D possibly being TRBD1 (5 bases). V lost 5 bases and J 5 bases, leaving 15 bases between the germline ends. Germline CDR1 SEHNR, CDR2 FQNEAQ (reference sequence). The CDR3 consists of 14 residues. DNA for the CDR3: TGTGCCAGCAGCGGTCAGGGTAACCGTGAGACCCAGTACTTC. Translating gives CASSGQGNRETQYF.

This clonotype was seen many times. This rearrangement joins TRBV7-3 to TRBJ1-1; possible D gene TRBD1, 5 bases. Germline V gene lookup returns CDR1 SGHTA and CDR2 FQGTGA. V gave up 5 bases and J gave up 2 bases, with 9 bases separating them. CDR3 length: 13 residues. CDR3 region: CASSRQTNTEAFF. The CDR3 DNA reads TGTGCCAGCAGCCGACAGACTAACACTGAAGCTTTCTTT.

This clonotype was picked up a small number of times. The chain recombines TRBV29-1 with TRBJ1-3, with a weak D call TRBD1 (5 bases). This CDR3 has 15 amino acids. Looked up from germline, CDR1 is SQVTM and CDR2 is ANQGSEA. Deletions cut 3 bases from V and 0 bases from J, with 12 bases between. CDR3 residues: CSVEKGFLSGNTIYF. The CDR3, as DNA: TGCAGCGTTGAGAAGGGGTTTCTCTCTGGAAACACCATATATTTT. Full variable domain (remainder filled in from reference TRBV29-1 and TRBJ1-3): SAVISQKPSRDICQRGTSLTIQCQVDSQVTMMFWYRQQPGQSLTLIATANQGSEATYESGFVIDKFPISRPNLTFSTLTVSNMSPEDSSIYLCSVEKGFLSGNTIYFGEGSWLTVV.

In DNA, the CDR3 is TGTGCCAGCTCCGGGACAGGGGGTTACAATGAGCAGTTCTTC. As protein: CASSGTGGYNEQFF. V gene TRBV19 combines with J gene TRBJ2-1, with 11 bases fitting TRBD1. The CDR3 extends over 14 amino acids. The J segment lost 4 bases and the V segment lost 9 bases, leaving 5 bases of the junction unmatched. Germline CDR1 and CDR2: LNHDA and SQIVND (reference sequence). Full variable domain (missing parts from reference TRBV19 and TRBJ2-1): DGGITQSPKYLFRKEGQNVTLSCEQNLNHDAMYWYRQDPGQGLRLIYYSQIVNDFQKGDIAEGYSVSREKKESFPLTVTSAQKNPTAFYLCASSGTGGYNEQFFGPGTRLTVL.

The V call is TRBV29-1, the J call TRBJ2-1; D call uncertain. Trimming stripped 5 bases from V and 2 bases from J, with 10 bases between. Germline CDR1 SQVTM, CDR2 ANQGSEA. The CDR3 is 13 amino acids. The CDR3 sequence is CSVRRLAYNEQFF. The CDR3, as DNA: TGCAGCGTTAGGAGACTGGCCTACAATGAGCAGTTCTTC.

There are many counts of this clonotype. CDR3 coding DNA: TGTGCCAGCAGCTTAGCCGAAGGTAACGAGCAGTACTTC. Translated: CASSLAEGNEQYF. This chain joins TRBV7-6 and TRBJ2-7, with unresolved D. The germline gives CDR1 SGHVS, CDR2 FNYEAQ. This CDR3 comprises 13 residues. V shed 0 bases and J shed 5 bases, with 8 bases lying between them.

With respect to this clonotype: An end of the junction does not agree with germline; a read error may underlie this. The chain has TRBV7-7 and TRBJ2-7; D uncertain. The CDR3 runs 15 residues. Germline-derived CDR1 and CDR2 are SSHAT and FNYEAQ (reference sequence). CDR3 sequence reads: CASSFVGTHPDEQYF. CDR3 DNA sequence: TGTGCTAGCAGCTTCGTCGGAACACACCCCGACGAGCAGTACTTC.

This clonotype was seen ten or more times. The V and J genes are TRBV7-2 and TRBJ1-2, with D hard to call. Trimming removed 5 bases at V and 4 bases at J, with 17 bases between. The CDR3 has 15 residues. Germline V gives CDR1 SGHTA, CDR2 FQGNSA. The CDR3 spells CASSLFLSSGYGYTF. In nucleotides, the CDR3 is TGTGCCAGCAGCCTTTTCCTGTCCTCGGGCTATGGCTACACCTTC.

The sample holds a few counts of this clonotype. DNA of the CDR3: TGTGCCAGCAGTGGAGGTGGAGTGGGGGATTCACCCCTCCACTTT. This encodes CASSGGGVGDSPLHF. The chain links TRBV2 to TRBJ1-6, with D perhaps matching TRBD1 (5 bases). The germline CDR1 and CDR2 sequences are SNHLY and FYNNEI. The CDR3 length is 15 residues. V lost 4 bases and J 8 bases, leaving 15 bases between the germline ends.

Ten or more counts support this clonotype. The CDR3 nucleotides are TGTGCCAGCAGTTCCCACGGGTTTGGGTACACTGAAGCTTTCTTT. It translates to CASSSHGFGYTEAFF. The chain couples TRBV28 to TRBJ1-1, with D uncertain. CDR1 and CDR2 (germline): MDHEN, SYDVKM. V was clipped by 4 bases and J by 3 bases, with 15 bases between them. The CDR3 length is 15 residues.